This T cell receptor beta chain derives from a study of identifying expanded T cells in peripheral blood. The CDR3 covers 16 residues. The V and J ends lost 5 bases and 3 bases respectively, with 20 bases between them. Germline CDR1 is SGHAT and CDR2 is FQNNGV. Collection occurred without any documented infections or immune events in donors. Sequencing was performed with immunoSEQ multiplex PCR; in TCRdb, only in-frame clones are kept and a portion is missing. The sample holds tens of thousands of clones, over 75% seen once. The J gene is TRBJ2-7, the V gene TRBV11-2; perhaps D is TRBD1 or TRBD2 (6 bases each). Sequencing was done on a sample of blood. The sequence came from a person aged 18 to 70 in good health. This chain's CDR3 is CASSPIARRGLYEQYF. The CDR3 DNA is TGTGCCAGCAGCCCAATCGCCCGACGGGGGCTCTACGAGCAGTACTTC.